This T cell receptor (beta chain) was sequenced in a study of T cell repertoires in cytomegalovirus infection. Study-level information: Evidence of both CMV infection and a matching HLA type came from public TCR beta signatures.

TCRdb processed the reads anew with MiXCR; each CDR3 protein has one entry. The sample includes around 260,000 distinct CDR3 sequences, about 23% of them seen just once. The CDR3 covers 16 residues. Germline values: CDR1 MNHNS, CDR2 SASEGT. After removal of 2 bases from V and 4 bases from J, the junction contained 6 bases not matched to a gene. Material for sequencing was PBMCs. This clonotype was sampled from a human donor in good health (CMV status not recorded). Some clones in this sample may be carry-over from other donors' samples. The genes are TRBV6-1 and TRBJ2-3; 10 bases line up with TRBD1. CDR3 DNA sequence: TGTGCCAGCAGTGAAAGGGGACAGGGGTTGGCAGATACGCAGTATTTT. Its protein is CASSERGQGLADTQYF.